This TCR beta chain came from a study of T cell responses to AZD1222 COVID-19 vaccine. Points from the study as a whole: Repertoires were sampled only after the peak T cell response. Donor demographics were predominantly white British with a female majority; clonal diversity may be underestimated.

As to this clone: Its matching antigen is unknown.

The J segment lost 4 bases and the V segment lost 4 bases, leaving 7 bases of the junction unmatched. The CDR3 extends over 15 amino acids. Germline V gene data show CDR1 as SGDLS and CDR2 as YYNGEE. The method was immunoSEQ multiplex PCR; TCRdb's version includes in-frame clones alone and lacks a portion of them. The sample carries 95,000 to 150,000 clones, around 87% recorded once. This sequence originates from an adult in good health. The starting material was peripheral blood, obtained on day 0 of AZD1222 vaccination. V and J are TRBV9 and TRBJ2-1; the match to TRBD2 covers 8 bases. The CDR3: CASSSSGSSYNEQFF. CDR3 bases: TGTGCCAGCAGCTCAAGCGGGAGTAGTTACAATGAGCAGTTCTTC.